This TCR beta chain stems from a study of OX40 agonist ivuxolimab in advanced cancers. The overall study: Each patient was given ivuxolimab into a vein every 2 weeks, at 0.01 to 10 mg/kg. Study outcomes and limitations: The authors did not determine the antigen specificity of the expanded peripheral T cells.

About this clone itself: Its antigen is currently unknown.

TCRdb's table, derived via immunoSEQ multiplex PCR, lists solely in-frame clones and lacks some. The table has approximately 100,000 clones, around 91% seen once. CDR1 is MGHRA and CDR2 is YSYEKL in the germline V gene. The CDR3 runs to 14 residues. Trimming stripped 1 base from V and 4 bases from J, with 10 bases between. The chain links TRBV4-1 to TRBJ2-5; D perhaps matches TRBD1 (5 bases). This TCR came from an adult with an advanced solid tumor such as melanoma, head and neck, liver or kidney cancer. This specimen was CD4+ or CD8+ T cells sorted from blood, taken in a trial of the OX40 agonist ivuxolimab. This CDR3 reads CASSQAGFLETQYF. The CDR3 bases are TGCGCCAGCAGCCAAGCAGGGTTTTTAGAGACCCAGTACTTC.